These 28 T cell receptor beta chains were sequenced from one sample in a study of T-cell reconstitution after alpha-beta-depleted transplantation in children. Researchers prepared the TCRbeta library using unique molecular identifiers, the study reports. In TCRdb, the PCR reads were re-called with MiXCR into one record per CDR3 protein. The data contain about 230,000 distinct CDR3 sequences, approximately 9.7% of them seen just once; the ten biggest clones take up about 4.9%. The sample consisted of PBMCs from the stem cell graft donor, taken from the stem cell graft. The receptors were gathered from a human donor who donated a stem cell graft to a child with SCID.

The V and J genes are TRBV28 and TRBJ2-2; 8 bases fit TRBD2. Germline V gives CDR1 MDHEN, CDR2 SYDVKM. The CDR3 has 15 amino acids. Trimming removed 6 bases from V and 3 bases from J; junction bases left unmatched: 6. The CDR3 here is CASSGGGADTGELFF. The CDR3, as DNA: TGTGCCAGCAGCGGGGGGGGCGCGGACACCGGGGAGCTGTTTTTT.

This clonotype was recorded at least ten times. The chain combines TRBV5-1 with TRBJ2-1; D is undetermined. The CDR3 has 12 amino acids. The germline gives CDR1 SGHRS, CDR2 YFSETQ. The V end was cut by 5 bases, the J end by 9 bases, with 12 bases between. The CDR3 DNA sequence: TGCGCCAGCAGGGAGTGGTTCGGTGAGCAGTTCTTC. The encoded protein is CASREWFGEQFF.

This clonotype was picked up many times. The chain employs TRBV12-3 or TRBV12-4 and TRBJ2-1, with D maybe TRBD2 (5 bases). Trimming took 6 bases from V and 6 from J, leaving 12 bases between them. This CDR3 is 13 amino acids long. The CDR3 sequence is CASRVSGSNEQFF. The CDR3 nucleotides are TGTGCCAGCAGGGTTTCGGGGAGCAATGAGCAGTTCTTC.

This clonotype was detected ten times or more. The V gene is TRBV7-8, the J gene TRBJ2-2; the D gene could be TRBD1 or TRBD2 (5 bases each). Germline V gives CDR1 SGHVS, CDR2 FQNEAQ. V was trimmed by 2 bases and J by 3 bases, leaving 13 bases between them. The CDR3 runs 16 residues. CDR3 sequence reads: CASSLQLGVYTGELFF. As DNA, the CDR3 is TGTGCCAGCAGCTTACAATTGGGGGTTTACACCGGGGAGCTGTTTTTT.

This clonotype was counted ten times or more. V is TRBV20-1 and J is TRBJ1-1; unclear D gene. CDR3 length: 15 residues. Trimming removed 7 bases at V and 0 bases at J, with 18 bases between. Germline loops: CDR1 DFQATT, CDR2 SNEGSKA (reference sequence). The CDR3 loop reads CSVRPLGNLNTEAFF. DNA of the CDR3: TGCAGTGTAAGACCCCTGGGAAACTTGAACACTGAAGCTTTCTTT.

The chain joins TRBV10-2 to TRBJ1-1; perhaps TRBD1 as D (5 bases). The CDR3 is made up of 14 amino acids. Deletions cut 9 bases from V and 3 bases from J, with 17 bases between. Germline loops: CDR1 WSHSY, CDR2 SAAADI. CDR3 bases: TGCGCCAGTTTACCTGGGGGAGGGTACACTGAAGCTTTCTTT. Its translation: CASLPGGGYTEAFF.

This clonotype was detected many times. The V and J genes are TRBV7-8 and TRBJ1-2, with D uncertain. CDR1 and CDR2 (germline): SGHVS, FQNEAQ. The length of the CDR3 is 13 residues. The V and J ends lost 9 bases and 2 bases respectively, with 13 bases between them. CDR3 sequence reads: CASGYQENYGYTF. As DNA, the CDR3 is TGTGCCAGTGGGTACCAGGAAAACTATGGCTACACCTTC.

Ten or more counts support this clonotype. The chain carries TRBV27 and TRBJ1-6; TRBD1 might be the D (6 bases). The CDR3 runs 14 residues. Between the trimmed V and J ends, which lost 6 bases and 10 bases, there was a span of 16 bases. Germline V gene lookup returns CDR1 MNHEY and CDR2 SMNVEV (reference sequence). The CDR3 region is CASRPGTPRSPLHF. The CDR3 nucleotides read TGTGCCAGCAGACCCGGGACACCGCGGTCACCCCTCCACTTT.

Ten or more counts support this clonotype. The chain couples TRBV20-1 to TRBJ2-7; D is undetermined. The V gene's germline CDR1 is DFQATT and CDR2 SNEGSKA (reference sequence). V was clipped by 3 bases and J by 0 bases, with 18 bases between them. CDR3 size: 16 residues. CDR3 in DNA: TGCAGTGCTAGTAATGATTGGGTCGGAAGCTCCTACGAGCAGTACTTC. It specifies CSASNDWVGSSYEQYF.

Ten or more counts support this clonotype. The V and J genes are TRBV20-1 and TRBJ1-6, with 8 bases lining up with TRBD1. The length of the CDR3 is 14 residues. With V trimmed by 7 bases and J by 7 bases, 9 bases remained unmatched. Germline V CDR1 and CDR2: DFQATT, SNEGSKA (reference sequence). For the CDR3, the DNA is TGCAGTGTTATACCGGGACAGGCGAATTCACCCCTCCACTTT. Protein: CSVIPGQANSPLHF.

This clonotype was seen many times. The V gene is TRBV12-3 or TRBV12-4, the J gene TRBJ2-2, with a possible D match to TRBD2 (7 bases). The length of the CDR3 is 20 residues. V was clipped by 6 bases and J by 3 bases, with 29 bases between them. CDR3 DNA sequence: TGTGCCAGCAGCTTGCTACTCCCCATGGGAGGAGGGGGGGACACCGGGGAGCTGTTTTTT. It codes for CASSLLLPMGGGGDTGELFF.

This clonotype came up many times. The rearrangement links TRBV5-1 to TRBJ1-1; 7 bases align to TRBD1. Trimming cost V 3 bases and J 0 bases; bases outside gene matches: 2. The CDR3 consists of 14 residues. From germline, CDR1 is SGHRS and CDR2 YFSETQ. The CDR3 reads CASSSDRLNTEAFF. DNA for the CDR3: TGCGCCAGCAGCTCGGACAGGCTGAACACTGAAGCTTTCTTT.

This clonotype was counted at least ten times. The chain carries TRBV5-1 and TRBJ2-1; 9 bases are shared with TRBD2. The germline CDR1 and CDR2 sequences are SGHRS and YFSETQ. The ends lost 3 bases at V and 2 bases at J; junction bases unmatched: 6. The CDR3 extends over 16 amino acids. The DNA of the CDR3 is TGCGCCAGCAGCTCATCAGTAGCGGGGGCCTACAATGAGCAGTTCTTC. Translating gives CASSSSVAGAYNEQFF.

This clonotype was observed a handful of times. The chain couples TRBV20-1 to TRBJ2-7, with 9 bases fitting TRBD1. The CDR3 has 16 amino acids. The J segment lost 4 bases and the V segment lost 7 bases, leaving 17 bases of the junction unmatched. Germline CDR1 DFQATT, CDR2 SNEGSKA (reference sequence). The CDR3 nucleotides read TGCAGTGTCCCGATTCCGGGACAGGGTTTGGTTTACGAGCAGTACTTC. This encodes CSVPIPGQGLVYEQYF.

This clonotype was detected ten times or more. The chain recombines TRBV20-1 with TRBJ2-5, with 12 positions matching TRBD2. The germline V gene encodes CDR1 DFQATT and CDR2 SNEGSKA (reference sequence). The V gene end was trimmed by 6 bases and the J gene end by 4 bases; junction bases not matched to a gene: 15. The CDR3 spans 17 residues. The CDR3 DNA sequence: TGCAGTGCCCGCCTCTTCACTAGCGGGGGGAACGGAGAGACCCAGTACTTC. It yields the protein CSARLFTSGGNGETQYF.

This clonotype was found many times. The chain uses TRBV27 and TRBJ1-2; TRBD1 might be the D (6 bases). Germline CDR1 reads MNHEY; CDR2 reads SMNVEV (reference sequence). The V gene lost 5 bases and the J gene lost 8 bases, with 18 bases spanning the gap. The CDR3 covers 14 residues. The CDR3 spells CASSRGAPLRGYTF. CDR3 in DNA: TGTGCCAGCAGTCGGGGGGCTCCACTACGGGGCTACACCTTC.

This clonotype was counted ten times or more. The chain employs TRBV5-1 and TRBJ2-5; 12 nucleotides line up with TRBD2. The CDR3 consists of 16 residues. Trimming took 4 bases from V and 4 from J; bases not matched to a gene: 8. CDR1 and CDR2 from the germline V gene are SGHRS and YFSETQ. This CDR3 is CASSPLAGGSGETQYF. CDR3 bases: TGCGCCAGCAGCCCACTAGCGGGGGGATCAGGAGAGACCCAGTACTTC.

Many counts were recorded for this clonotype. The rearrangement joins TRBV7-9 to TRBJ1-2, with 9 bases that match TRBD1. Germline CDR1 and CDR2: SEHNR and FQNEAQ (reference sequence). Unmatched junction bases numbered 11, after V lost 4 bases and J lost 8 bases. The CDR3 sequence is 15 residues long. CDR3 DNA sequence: TGTGCCAGCAGCTACGCGAATACAGGGGGCGAGGGCTACACCTTC. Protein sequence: CASSYANTGGEGYTF.

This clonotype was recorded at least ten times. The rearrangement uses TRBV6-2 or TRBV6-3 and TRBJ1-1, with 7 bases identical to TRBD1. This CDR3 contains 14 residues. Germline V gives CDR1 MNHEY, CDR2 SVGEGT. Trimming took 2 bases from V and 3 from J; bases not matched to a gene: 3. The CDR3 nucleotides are TGTGCCAGCAGTTACGAGCAGGGGGACACTGAAGCTTTCTTT. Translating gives CASSYEQGDTEAFF.

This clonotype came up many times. CDR3 DNA: TGTGCCAGCAGTTTTACGGACGAGTCCTACGAGCAGTACTTC. Its translation is CASSFTDESYEQYF. The rearrangement uses TRBV12-3 or TRBV12-4 and TRBJ2-7; no clear D gene. V lost 3 bases and J lost 1, with 10 bases in between. This CDR3 contains 14 residues.

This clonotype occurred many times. CDR3 DNA: TGTGCCAGCAGCTTAGCGATTCGATACGAGCAGTACTTC. Translation gives CASSLAIRYEQYF. The chain links TRBV7-6 to TRBJ2-7; D is undetermined. The ends were cut back, 0 bases at V and 4 bases at J, with 7 bases in the middle. This CDR3 has 13 residues. Germline CDR1 is SGHVS and CDR2 is FNYEAQ. Full variable domain (missing parts from reference TRBV7-6 and TRBJ2-7): GAGVSQSPRYKVTKRGQDVALRCDPISGHVSLYWYRQALGQGPEFLTYFNYEAQQDKSGLPNDRFSAERPEGSISTLTIQRTEQRDSAMYRCASSLAIRYEQYFGPGTRLTVT.

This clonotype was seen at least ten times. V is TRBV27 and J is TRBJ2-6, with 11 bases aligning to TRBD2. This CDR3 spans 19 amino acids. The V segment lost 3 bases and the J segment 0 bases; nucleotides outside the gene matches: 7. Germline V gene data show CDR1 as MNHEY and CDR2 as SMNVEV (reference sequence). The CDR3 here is CASSFLAGGLISGANVLTF. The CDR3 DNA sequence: TGTGCCAGCAGTTTTTTAGCGGGGGGGCTTATCTCTGGGGCCAACGTCCTGACTTTC.

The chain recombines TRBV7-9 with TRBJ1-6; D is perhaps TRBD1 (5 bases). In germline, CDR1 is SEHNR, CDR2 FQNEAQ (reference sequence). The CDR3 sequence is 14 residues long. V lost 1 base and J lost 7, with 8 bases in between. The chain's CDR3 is CASSLGGQNSPLHF. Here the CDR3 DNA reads TGTGCCAGCAGCTTAGGCGGACAAAATTCACCCCTCCACTTT.

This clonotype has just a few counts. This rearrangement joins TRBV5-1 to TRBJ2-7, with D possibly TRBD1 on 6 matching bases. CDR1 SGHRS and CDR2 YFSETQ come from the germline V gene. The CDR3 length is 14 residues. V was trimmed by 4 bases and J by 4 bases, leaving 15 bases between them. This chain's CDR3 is CASSRPGDAYEQYF. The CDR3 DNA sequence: TGCGCCAGCAGCCGTCCAGGGGACGCGTACGAGCAGTACTTC.

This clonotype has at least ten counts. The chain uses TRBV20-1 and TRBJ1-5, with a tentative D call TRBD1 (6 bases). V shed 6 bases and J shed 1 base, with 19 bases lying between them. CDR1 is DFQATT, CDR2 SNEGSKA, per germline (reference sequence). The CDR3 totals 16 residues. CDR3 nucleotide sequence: TGCAGTGCCCTTAAGGGGGGGACGGGGAGCAATCAGCCCCAGCATTTT. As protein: CSALKGGTGSNQPQHF.

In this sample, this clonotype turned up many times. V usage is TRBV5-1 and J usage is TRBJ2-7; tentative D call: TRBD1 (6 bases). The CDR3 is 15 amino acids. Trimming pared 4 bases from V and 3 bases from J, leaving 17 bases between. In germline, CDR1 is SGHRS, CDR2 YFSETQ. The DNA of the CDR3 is TGCGCCAGCAGCCCCACCGGGACAAGCTACTACGAGCAGTACTTC. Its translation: CASSPTGTSYYEQYF.

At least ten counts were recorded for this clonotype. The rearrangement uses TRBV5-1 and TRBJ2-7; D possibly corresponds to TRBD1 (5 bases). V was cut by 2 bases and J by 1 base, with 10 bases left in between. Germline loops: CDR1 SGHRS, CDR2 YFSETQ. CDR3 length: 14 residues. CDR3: CASSFDSISYEQYF. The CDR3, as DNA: TGCGCCAGCAGCTTCGACAGTATTTCCTACGAGCAGTACTTC. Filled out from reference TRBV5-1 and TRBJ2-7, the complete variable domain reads KAGVTQTPRYLIKTRGQQVTLSCSPISGHRSVSWYQQTPGQGLQFLFEYFSETQRNKGNFPGRFSGRQFSNSRSEMNVSTLELGDSALYLCASSFDSISYEQYFGPGTRLTVT.

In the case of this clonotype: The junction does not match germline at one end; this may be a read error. CDR3 sequence (DNA): TGCAGCGTCCCCTTTGGGGACACTGGAGCTTTCTTT. It specifies CSVPFGDTGAFF. The chain joins TRBV29-1 to TRBJ1-1, with TRBD1 as a possible D gene (6 bases). The CDR3 consists of 12 residues. CDR1 is SQVTM, CDR2 ANQGSEA, per germline.